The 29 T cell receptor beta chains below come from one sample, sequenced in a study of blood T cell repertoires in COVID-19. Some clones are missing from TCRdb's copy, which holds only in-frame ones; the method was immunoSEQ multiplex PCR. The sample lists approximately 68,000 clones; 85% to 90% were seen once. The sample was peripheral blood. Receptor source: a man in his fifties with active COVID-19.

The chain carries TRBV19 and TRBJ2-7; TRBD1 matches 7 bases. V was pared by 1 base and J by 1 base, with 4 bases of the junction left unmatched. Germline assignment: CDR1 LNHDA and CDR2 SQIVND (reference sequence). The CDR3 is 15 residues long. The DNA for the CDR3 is TGTGCCAGTAGTATAGCGGTACAGGGGTCCTACGAGCAGTACTTC. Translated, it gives CASSIAVQGSYEQYF.

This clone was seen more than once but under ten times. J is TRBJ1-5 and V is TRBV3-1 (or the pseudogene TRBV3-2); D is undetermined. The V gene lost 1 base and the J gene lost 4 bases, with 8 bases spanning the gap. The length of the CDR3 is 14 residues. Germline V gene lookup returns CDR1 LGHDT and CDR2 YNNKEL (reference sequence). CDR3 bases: TGTGCCAGCAGCCAAGCCGTCGGGAATCAGCCCCAGCATTTT. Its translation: CASSQAVGNQPQHF.

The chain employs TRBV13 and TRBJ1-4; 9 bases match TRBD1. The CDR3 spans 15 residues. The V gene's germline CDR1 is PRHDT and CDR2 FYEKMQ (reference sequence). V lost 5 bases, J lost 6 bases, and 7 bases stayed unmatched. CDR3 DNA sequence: TGTGCCAGCAGCCTTTACAGGGGGCTAGATGAAAAACTGTTTTTT. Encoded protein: CASSLYRGLDEKLFF.

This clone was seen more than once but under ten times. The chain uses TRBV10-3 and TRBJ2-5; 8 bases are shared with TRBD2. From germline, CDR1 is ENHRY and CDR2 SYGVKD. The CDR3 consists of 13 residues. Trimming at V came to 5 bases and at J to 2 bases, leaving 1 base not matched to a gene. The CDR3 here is CAISRGGQETQYF. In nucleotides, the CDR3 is TGTGCCATCAGTCGGGGGGGACAAGAGACCCAGTACTTC.

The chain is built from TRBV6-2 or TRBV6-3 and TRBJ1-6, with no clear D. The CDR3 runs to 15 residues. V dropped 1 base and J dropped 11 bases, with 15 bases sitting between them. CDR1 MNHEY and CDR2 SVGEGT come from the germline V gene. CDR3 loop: CASSYLGLSGAPLHF. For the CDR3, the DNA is TGTGCCAGCAGTTACTTGGGGTTGTCCGGGGCACCCCTCCACTTT.

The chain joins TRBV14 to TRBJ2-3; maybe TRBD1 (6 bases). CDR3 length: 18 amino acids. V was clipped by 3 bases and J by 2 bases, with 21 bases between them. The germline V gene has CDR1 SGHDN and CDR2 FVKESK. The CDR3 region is CASSQYWGRQPITDTQYF. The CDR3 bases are TGTGCCAGCAGCCAGTATTGGGGGCGACAGCCGATCACAGATACGCAGTATTTT.

In DNA form, the CDR3 reads TGTGCCAGCAGCGGCGTAGAGGGTAGGGACTATGGCTACACCTTC. This sequence encodes CASSGVEGRDYGYTF. V and J are TRBV6-6 and TRBJ1-2; no firm D call. Germline V gives CDR1 MNHNY, CDR2 SVGAGI (reference sequence). V was clipped by 6 bases and J by 3 bases, with 17 bases between them. The CDR3 length is 15 residues.

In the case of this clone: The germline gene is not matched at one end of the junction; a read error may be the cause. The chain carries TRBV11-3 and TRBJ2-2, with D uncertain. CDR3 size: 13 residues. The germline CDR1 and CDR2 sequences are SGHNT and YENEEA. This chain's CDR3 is CASSLGITRELFF. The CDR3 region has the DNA TGTGCCAGCAGCCTGGGCATCACCCGGGAGCTGTTTTTT.

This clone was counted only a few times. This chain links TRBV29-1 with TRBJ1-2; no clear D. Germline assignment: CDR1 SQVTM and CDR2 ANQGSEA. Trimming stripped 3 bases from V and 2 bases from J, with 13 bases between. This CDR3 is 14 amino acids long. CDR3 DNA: TGCAGCGTTGACGACGGGAGATTAAACTATGGCTACACCTTC. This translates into CSVDDGRLNYGYTF.

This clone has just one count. CDR3 protein: CASSLGTGKAFF. The CDR3 DNA reads as TGTGCCAGCAGCTTAGGGACAGGGAAAGCTTTCTTT. The chain employs TRBV11-2 and TRBJ1-1, with 8 bases identical to TRBD1. Losses at the gene ends were 1 base for V and 9 bases for J; bases not matched to a gene: 1. The CDR3 length is 12 residues. Germline values: CDR1 SGHAT, CDR2 FQNNGV.

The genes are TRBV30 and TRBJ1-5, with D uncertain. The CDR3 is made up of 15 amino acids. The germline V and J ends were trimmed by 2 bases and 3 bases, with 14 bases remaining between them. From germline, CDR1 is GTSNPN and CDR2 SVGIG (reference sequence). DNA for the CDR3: TGTGCCTGGAGTATCGGCCTACAGACCAATCAGCCCCAGCATTTT. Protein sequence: CAWSIGLQTNQPQHF.

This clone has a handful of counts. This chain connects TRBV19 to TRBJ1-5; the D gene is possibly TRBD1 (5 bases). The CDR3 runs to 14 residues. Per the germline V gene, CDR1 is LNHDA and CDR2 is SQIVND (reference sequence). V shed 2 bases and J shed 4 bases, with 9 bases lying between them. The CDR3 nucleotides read TGTGCCAGTAGTATAACAGGACCAAATCAGCCCCAGCATTTT. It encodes CASSITGPNQPQHF.

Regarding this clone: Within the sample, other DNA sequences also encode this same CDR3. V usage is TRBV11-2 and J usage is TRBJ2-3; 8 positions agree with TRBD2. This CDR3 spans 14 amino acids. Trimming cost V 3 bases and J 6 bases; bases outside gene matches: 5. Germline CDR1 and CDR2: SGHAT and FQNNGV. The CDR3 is CASSFSGARDTQYF. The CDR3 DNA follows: TGTGCCAGCAGCTTTAGCGGGGCCCGGGATACGCAGTATTTT.

In DNA, the CDR3 is TGTGCCAGCAGCGTAGGCACAGGGGATTGGGATTCACCCCTCCACTTT. Translation: CASSVGTGDWDSPLHF. The V and J genes are TRBV9 and TRBJ1-6; TRBD1 matches 7 bases. Germline trimming cut 0 bases from V and 8 bases from J; bases unmatched to any gene: 8. CDR1 is SGDLS and CDR2 is YYNGEE in the germline V gene. The CDR3 extends over 16 amino acids.

The CDR3 DNA reads as TGCAGCGTTGTGGGCAGGAACACTGAAGCTTTCTTT. Protein sequence: CSVVGRNTEAFF. V gene TRBV29-1 combines with J gene TRBJ1-1, with D unresolved. Germline loops: CDR1 SQVTM, CDR2 ANQGSEA. The CDR3 extends over 12 amino acids. The V end was cut by 4 bases, the J end by 1 base, with 7 bases between.

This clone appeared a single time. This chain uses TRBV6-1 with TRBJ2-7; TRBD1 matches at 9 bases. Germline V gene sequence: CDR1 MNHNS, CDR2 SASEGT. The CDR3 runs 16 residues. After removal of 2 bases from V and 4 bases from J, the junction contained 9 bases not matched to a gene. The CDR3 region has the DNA TGTGCCAGCAGTGAAAGCGTGACAGGGGGTTCTTACGAGCAGTACTTC. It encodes CASSESVTGGSYEQYF.

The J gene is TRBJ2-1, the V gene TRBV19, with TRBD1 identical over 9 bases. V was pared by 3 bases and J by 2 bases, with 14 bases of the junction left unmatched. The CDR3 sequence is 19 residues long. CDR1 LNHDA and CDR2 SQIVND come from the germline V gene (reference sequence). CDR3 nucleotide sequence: TGTGCCAGTAGTATGGTGGGACAGGGTCTAGTAGGCGCCTACAATGAGCAGTTCTTC. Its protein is CASSMVGQGLVGAYNEQFF.

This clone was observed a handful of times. DNA of the CDR3: TGTGCCAGCAGCTTGCAGGGGGGTACGCAGTATTTT. Protein: CASSLQGGTQYF. The chain has TRBV6-2 or TRBV6-3 and TRBJ2-3, with TRBD1 as a possible D gene (7 bases). Germline V CDR1 and CDR2: MNHEY, SVGEGT. V was trimmed by 6 bases and J by 8 bases, leaving 12 bases between them. This CDR3 has 12 residues.

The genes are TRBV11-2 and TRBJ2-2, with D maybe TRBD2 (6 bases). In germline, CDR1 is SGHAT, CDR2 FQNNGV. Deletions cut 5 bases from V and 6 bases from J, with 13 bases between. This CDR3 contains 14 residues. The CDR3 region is CASSLRAGPGELFF. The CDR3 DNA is TGTGCCAGCAGCCTACGGGCGGGGCCCGGGGAGCTGTTTTTT.

Here the CDR3 DNA reads TGTGCCAGCAGCCAATATGCCGGGACAGAGAACACTGAAGCTTTCTTT. Protein sequence: CASSQYAGTENTEAFF. V is TRBV4-2 and J is TRBJ1-1, with 7 bases that match TRBD1. The J segment lost 1 base and the V segment lost 2 bases, leaving 7 bases of the junction unmatched. In germline, CDR1 is LGHNA, CDR2 YNFKEQ. CDR3 length: 16 residues.

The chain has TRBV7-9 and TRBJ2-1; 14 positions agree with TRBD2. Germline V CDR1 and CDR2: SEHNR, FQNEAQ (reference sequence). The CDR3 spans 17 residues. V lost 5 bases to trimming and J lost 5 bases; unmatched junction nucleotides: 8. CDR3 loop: CASSSGTSGRRDNEQFF. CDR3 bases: TGTGCCAGCAGCAGCGGGACTAGCGGGAGAAGGGACAATGAGCAGTTCTTC.

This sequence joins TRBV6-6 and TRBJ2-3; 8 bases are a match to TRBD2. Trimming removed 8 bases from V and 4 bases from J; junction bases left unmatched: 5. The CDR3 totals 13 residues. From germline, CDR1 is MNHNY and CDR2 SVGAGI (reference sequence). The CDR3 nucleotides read TGTGCCAGCTCCCGGGGGGGGGCAGATACGCAGTATTTT. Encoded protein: CASSRGGADTQYF.

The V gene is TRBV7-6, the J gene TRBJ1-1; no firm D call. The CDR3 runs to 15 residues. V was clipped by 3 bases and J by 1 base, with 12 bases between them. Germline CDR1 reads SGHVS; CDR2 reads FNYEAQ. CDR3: CASSFLQTSNTEAFF. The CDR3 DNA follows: TGTGCCAGCAGCTTTTTACAAACATCGAACACTGAAGCTTTCTTT.

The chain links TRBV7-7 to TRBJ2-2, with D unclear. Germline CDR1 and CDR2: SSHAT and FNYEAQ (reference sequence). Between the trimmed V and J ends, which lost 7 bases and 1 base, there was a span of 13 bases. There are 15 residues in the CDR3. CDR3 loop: CASTASPGNTGELFF. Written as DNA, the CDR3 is TGTGCCAGCACCGCAAGTCCAGGGAACACCGGGGAGCTGTTTTTT.

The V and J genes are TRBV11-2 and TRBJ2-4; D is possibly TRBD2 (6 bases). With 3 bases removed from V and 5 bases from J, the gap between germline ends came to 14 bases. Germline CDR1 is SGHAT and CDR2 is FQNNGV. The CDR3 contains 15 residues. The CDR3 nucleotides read TGTGCCAGCAGCTTGGGGGGTTGGGGGGAAAACATTCAGTACTTC. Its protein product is CASSLGGWGENIQYF.

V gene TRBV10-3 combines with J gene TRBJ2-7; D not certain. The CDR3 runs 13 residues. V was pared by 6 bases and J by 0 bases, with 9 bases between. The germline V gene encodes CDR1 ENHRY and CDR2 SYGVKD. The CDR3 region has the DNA TGTGCCATCAGGCTACAGAGCTCCTACGAGCAGTACTTC. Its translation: CAIRLQSSYEQYF.

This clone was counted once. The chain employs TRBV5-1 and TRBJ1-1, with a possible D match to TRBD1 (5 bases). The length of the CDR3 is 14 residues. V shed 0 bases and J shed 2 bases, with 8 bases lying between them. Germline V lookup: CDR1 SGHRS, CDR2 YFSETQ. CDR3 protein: CASSLGQPNTEAFF. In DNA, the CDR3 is TGCGCCAGCAGCTTGGGACAGCCCAACACTGAAGCTTTCTTT.

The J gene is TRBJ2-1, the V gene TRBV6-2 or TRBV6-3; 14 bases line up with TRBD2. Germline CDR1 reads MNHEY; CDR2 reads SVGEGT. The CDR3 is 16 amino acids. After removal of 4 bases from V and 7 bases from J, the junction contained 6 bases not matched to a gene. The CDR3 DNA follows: TGTGCCAGCAGTTCAGACCGACTAGCGGGAGGGAATGAGCAGTTCTTC. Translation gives CASSSDRLAGGNEQFF.

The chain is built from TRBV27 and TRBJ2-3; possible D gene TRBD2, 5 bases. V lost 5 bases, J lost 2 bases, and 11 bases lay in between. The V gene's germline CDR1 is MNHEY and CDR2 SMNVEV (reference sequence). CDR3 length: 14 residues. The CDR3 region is CASSPGLLTDTQYF. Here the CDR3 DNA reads TGTGCCAGCAGTCCCGGACTGCTCACAGATACGCAGTATTTT.